This T cell receptor beta chain was recovered during a study of control samples from healthy donors and cancer patients. TCRdb's copy holds only in-frame clones and misses some; the assay was immunoSEQ multiplex PCR. The sample consists of about 140,000 clones, 80% to 95% of them appearing once. Looked up from germline, CDR1 is LNHNV and CDR2 is YYDKDF (reference sequence). This CDR3 is 16 amino acids long. Trimming cost V 3 bases and J 1 base; bases outside gene matches: 8. The receptor comes from a man aged 30-40 years in good health. J is TRBJ2-7 and V is TRBV15, with 8 bases identical to TRBD1. Material for sequencing was blood. The CDR3 DNA follows: TGTGCCACCAGCAGTGCAGGGGGCCTAGAATCCTACGAGCAGTACTTC. Protein product: CATSSAGGLESYEQYF.